This TCR beta chain originates from a study of blood T cell repertoires in COVID-19. As for the study in general: PBMCs, B-cell-depleted T cells, or T cells were the source of the cDNA or gDNA that made up the material.

Original data processing: Reference gene primers were amplified, and this amplification served to estimate nucleated cell counts. Using immunoSEQ multiplex PCR, the repertoire was profiled, and TCRdb retains in-frame clones only, with some absent. The V and J calls and the clone size are those of that table, but D and trimming were determined from the DNA. The sample has 360,000 or so clones; 90% are singletons. Trimming pared 6 bases from V and 4 bases from J, leaving 13 bases between. The CDR3 is 13 residues long. Per the germline V gene, CDR1 is SGHDT and CDR2 is YYEEEE. V gene TRBV5-6 combines with J gene TRBJ1-1, with D possibly TRBD1 on 5 matching bases. This sequence originates from a man younger than 30 with active or convalescent COVID-19. Sequenced sample: peripheral blood. Written as DNA, the CDR3 is TGTGCCAGCAACAAGGGGTTAGGCACTGAAGCTTTCTTT. It specifies CASNKGLGTEAFF.